These T cell receptor beta chains were read from a single sample in a study of low-dose radiotherapy and immunotherapy resistance in tumors. TCRdb reprocessed the reads via MiXCR and lists one record per CDR3 protein. The data show over 70,000 distinct CDR3 sequences, around 30% seen once. The sequencing here drew on PBMCs, taken before treatment. Receptors originate from a female donor with ovarian cancer. The CDR3 runs from the conserved cysteine through the conserved F or W. A D gene is named only where the DNA matches it firmly. For some rows the clone size is stated as once, few or many, or as a class when expanded; others skip it.

>-|TRBV7-9|TRBJ2-1|many
CASRYNEQFF
TGTGCCAGCAGGTACAATGAGCAGTTCTTC
>-|TRBV2|TRBJ1-5|many
CASTGARGQPQHF
TGTGCCAGCACAGGGGCAAGGGGTCAGCCCCAGCATTTT
>TRBD1|TRBV20-1|TRBJ1-4|once
CSARDRTGGAGNEKLFF
TGCAGTGCTAGAGATAGGACAGGGGGCGCGGGCAATGAAAAACTGTTTTTT
>TRBD1|TRBV6-6|TRBJ2-7|many
CASSYPGQGAGEQYF
TGTGCCAGCAGTTATCCGGGACAGGGGGCTGGCGAGCAGTACTTC
>-|TRBV10-3|TRBJ2-6|many
CAISEGASGANVLTF
TGTGCCATCAGTGAGGGGGCCTCTGGGGCCAACGTCCTGACTTTC
>-|TRBV7-3|TRBJ2-2|-
CASSLGVPGELFF
TGTGCCAGCAGCTTAGGCGTCCCCGGGGAGCTGTTTTTT
>-|TRBV3-1|TRBJ1-1|many
CASSLKSNTEAFF
TGTGCCAGCAGTCTGAAATCGAACACTGAAGCTTTCTTT
>-|TRBV7-9|TRBJ1-4|many
CASSLARGLTNEKLFF
TGTGCCAGCAGCTTAGCGCGGGGTTTAACTAATGAAAAACTGTTTTTT
>TRBD1|TRBV12-3/TRBV12-4|TRBJ2-2|medium-sized
CASSLGTGVTGELFF
TGTGCCAGCAGCTTAGGTACAGGGGTCACCGGGGAGCTGTTTTTT
>TRBD2|TRBV2|TRBJ2-7|many
CASSVGTSYYEQYF
TGTGCCAGCAGTGTAGGGACTAGCTACTACGAGCAGTACTTC
>-|TRBV6-2/TRBV6-3|TRBJ1-1|many
CASTDNRNTEAFF
TGTGCCAGCACCGATAACAGGAACACTGAAGCTTTCTTT
>-|TRBV10-1|TRBJ2-1|many
CASSESSRGRYNEQFF
TGCGCCAGCAGTGAGTCGTCGAGGGGCCGATACAATGAGCAGTTCTTC
>-|TRBV5-4|TRBJ2-3|-
CASSLRTQKADTQYF
TGTGCCAGCAGCTTGAGGACACAAAAGGCAGATACGCAGTATTTT
>-|TRBV28|TRBJ2-5|few
CASTGVETQYF
TGTGCCAGCACGGGGGTCGAGACCCAGTACTTC
>-|TRBV7-9|TRBJ2-5|many
CASSTRETQYF
TGTGCCAGCAGCACTAGAGAGACCCAGTACTTC
>-|TRBV2|TRBJ2-7|many
CASSSVGGGSYEQYF
TGTGCCAGCAGTTCCGTCGGGGGAGGCTCCTACGAGCAGTACTTC
>-|TRBV7-9|TRBJ2-7|many
CASSLDKFSYEQYF
TGTGCCAGCAGCCTGGACAAATTCTCCTACGAGCAGTACTTC
>TRBD1|TRBV7-2|TRBJ1-2|few
CASSVQGDYGYTF
TGTGCCAGCAGCGTACAGGGGGACTATGGCTACACCTTC
>-|TRBV5-1|TRBJ2-2|many
CASSLSHGELFF
TGCGCCAGCAGCTTGTCCCACGGGGAGCTGTTTTTT
>-|TRBV11-3|TRBJ2-2|many
CASSLVGNTGELFF
TGTGCCAGCAGCTTAGTGGGGAACACCGGGGAGCTGTTTTTT
>TRBD1|TRBV28|TRBJ2-7|few
CASSLGEGAAYYEQYF
TGTGCCAGCAGTTTGGGTGAGGGGGCTGCCTACTACGAGCAGTACTTC
>-|TRBV6-2/TRBV6-3|TRBJ1-5|many
CASSDGGAAGFGNQPQHF
TGTGCCAGCAGTGATGGGGGGGCGGCGGGTTTCGGCAATCAGCCCCAGCATTTT
>-|TRBV5-5|TRBJ2-1|-
CASSLSGVSYNEQFF
TGTGCCAGCAGCTTGTCGGGGGTCTCCTACAATGAGCAGTTCTTC
>-|TRBV3-1|TRBJ1-4|many
CASSQAFATNEKLFF
TGTGCCAGCAGCCAGGCGTTCGCAACTAATGAAAAACTGTTTTTT
>TRBD2|TRBV19|TRBJ2-2|few
CASSQPGLASAGELFF
TGTGCCAGTAGTCAGCCGGGACTAGCTTCCGCCGGGGAGCTGTTTTTT
>-|TRBV19|TRBJ2-5|-
CASRSGGSIQETQYF
TGTGCCAGTCGATCCGGAGGGTCGATTCAAGAGACCCAGTACTTC
>TRBD2|TRBV7-4|TRBJ2-1|-
CASSSGLAGPATNEQFF
TGTGCCAGCAGCTCTGGACTAGCGGGGCCGGCGACCAATGAGCAGTTCTTC
>TRBD2|TRBV12-3/TRBV12-4|TRBJ2-2|-
CASSKGLAGDGGVLFF
TGTGCCAGCAGCAAGGGACTAGCGGGAGACGGAGGGGTGCTGTTTTTT
>-|TRBV5-1|TRBJ2-3|many
CASRDLVDTQYF
TGCGCCAGCCGGGACTTGGTAGATACGCAGTATTTT
>-|TRBV15|TRBJ2-1|many
CATSYQTGNYNEQFF
TGTGCCACCAGCTATCAGACCGGGAACTACAATGAGCAGTTCTTC
>-|TRBV27|TRBJ2-1|many
CASSPRVFRQFF
TGTGCCAGCAGTCCCCGAGTCTTTAGGCAGTTCTTC
>TRBD2|TRBV2|TRBJ2-1|many
CASRATSGVYNEQFF
TGTGCCAGCAGGGCGACTAGCGGAGTTTACAATGAGCAGTTCTTC
>TRBD1|TRBV12-3/TRBV12-4|TRBJ2-5|many
CASSPNRGLGETQYF
TGTGCCAGCAGTCCTAACAGGGGCCTTGGAGAGACCCAGTACTTC
>-|TRBV19|TRBJ1-2|few
CASSISVFGDYGYTF
TGTGCCAGTAGTATATCGGTCTTTGGGGACTATGGCTACACCTTC
>-|TRBV4-1|TRBJ2-3|many
CASSQDRNTDTQYF
TGCGCCAGCAGCCAAGATCGTAACACAGATACGCAGTATTTT
>TRBD2|TRBV7-6|TRBJ2-1|many
CASSLAGGPFYNEQFF
TGTGCCAGCAGCCTAGCGGGGGGGCCATTCTACAATGAGCAGTTCTTC
>TRBD1|TRBV6-6|TRBJ2-7|-
CASSQDRGGNYEQYF
TGTGCCAGCAGCCAGGACAGGGGTGGGAACTACGAGCAGTACTTC
>TRBD1|TRBV7-8|TRBJ2-6|-
CASSFRDRGLPGANVLTF
TGTGCCAGCAGCTTTAGGGACAGGGGGCTCCCCGGGGCCAACGTCCTGACTTTC
>TRBD1|TRBV28|TRBJ2-2|-
CASTLTTGSGNTGELFF
TGTGCCAGCACCCTAACGACAGGGTCGGGGAACACCGGGGAGCTGTTTTTT
>-|TRBV6-2/TRBV6-3|TRBJ1-4|many
CASSYSLLNDATNEKLFF
TGTGCCAGCAGTTACTCCTTACTCAATGATGCAACTAATGAAAAACTGTTTTTT
>-|TRBV10-3|TRBJ2-2|few
CAISDHSNTGELFF
TGTGCCATCAGTGATCACTCGAACACCGGGGAGCTGTTTTTT
>TRBD2|TRBV28|TRBJ2-1|many
CASRSSGGYNEQFF
TGTGCCAGCAGGTCTAGCGGGGGGTACAATGAGCAGTTCTTC
>-|TRBV18|TRBJ1-1|-
CASSAGRDTEAFF
TGTGCCAGCTCAGCGGGACGCGACACTGAAGCTTTCTTT
>TRBD1|TRBV19|TRBJ2-7|many
CASSIASPGQGKYEQYF
TGTGCCAGTAGTATAGCCTCCCCGGGACAGGGTAAATACGAGCAGTACTTC
>-|TRBV24-1|TRBJ2-5|-
CATSVDRIETQYF
TGTGCCACCAGTGTTGATCGGATTGAGACCCAGTACTTC
>-|TRBV14|TRBJ2-5|many
CASSTAYQETQYF
TGTGCCAGCAGCACAGCGTACCAAGAGACCCAGTACTTC
>-|TRBV28|TRBJ1-6|-
CASSSRNNSPLHF
TGTGCCAGCAGTTCCCGGAACAATTCACCCCTCCACTTT
>TRBD2|TRBV28|TRBJ2-1|-
CASSSPKTSGSKNEQFF
TGTGCCAGCAGTTCCCCAAAAACTAGCGGGAGTAAGAATGAGCAGTTCTTC
>TRBD2|TRBV11-3|TRBJ2-1|-
CASSLRGLAGGIYEQFF
TGTGCCAGCAGCTTACGGGGGCTAGCGGGAGGAATCTATGAGCAGTTCTTC
>-|TRBV7-9|TRBJ1-2|many
CASSLGEGANYGYTF
TGTGCCAGCAGCTTAGGGGAGGGAGCAAACTATGGCTACACCTTC
>-|TRBV28|TRBJ2-7|-
CASSIRRLEQYF
TGTGCCAGCAGTATCCGGCGCCTCGAGCAGTACTTC
>-|TRBV28|TRBJ1-1|few
CASSPDGTEAFF
TGTGCCAGCAGCCCCGACGGCACTGAAGCTTTCTTT
>TRBD1|TRBV5-1|TRBJ2-7|-
CASSPPGQAYEQYF
TGCGCCAGCAGCCCCCCGGGACAGGCCTACGAGCAGTACTTC
>-|TRBV10-3|TRBJ1-4|many
CAISERREKLFF
TGTGCCATCAGTGAGAGAAGGGAAAAACTGTTTTTT
>-|TRBV7-9|TRBJ1-1|-
CASRDTGKRNTEAFF
TGTGCCAGCAGGGATACAGGGAAAAGGAACACTGAAGCTTTCTTT